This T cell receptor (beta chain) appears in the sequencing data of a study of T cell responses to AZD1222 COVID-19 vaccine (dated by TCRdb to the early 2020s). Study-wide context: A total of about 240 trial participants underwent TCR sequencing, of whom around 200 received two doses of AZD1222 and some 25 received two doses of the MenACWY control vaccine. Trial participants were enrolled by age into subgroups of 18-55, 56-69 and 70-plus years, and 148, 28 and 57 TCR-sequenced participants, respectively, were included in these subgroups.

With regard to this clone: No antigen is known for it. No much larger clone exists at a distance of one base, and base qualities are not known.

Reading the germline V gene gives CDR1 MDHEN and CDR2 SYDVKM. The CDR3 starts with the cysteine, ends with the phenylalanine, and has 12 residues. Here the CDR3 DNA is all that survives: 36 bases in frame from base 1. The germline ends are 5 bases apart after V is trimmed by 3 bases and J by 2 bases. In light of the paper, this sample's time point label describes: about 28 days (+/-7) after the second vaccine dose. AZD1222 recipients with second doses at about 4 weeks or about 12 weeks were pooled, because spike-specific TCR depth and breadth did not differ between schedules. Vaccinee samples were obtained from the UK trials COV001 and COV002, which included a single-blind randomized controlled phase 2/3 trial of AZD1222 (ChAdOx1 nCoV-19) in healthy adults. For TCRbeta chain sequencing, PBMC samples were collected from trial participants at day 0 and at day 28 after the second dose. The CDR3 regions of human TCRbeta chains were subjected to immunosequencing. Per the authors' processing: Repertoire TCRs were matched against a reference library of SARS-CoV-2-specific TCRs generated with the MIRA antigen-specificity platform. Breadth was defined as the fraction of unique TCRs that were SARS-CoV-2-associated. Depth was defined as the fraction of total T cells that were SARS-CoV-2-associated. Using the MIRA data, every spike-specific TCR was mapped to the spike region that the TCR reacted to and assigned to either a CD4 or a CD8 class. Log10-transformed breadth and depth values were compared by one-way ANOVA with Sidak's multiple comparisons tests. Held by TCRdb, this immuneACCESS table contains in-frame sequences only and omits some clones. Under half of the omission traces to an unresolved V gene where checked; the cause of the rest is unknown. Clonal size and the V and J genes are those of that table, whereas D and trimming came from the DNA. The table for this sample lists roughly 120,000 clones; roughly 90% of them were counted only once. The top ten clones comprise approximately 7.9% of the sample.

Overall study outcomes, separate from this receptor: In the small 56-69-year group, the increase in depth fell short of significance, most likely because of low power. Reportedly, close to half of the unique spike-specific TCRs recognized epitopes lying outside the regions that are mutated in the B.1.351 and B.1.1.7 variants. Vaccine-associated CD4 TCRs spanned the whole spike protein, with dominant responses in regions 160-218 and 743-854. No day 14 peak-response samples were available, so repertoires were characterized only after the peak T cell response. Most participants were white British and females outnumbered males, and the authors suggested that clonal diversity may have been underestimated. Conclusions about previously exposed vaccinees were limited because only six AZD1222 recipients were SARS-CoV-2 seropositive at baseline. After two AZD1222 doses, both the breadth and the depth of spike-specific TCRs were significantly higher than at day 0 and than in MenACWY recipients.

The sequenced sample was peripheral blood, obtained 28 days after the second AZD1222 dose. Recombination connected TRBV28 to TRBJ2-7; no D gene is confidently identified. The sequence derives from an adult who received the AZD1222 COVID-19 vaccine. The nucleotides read TGTGCCAGCAGTTTCCCCCCCTACGAGCAGTACTTC. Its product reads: CASSFPPYEQYF.